This record looks at one T cell receptor beta chain sequence and its context. What this receptor recognizes is not known. Base qualities were left out, and no much larger clone turns up one base away. Within the sample, other DNA sequences also encode this same CDR3. The data were taken from a study of shared clonotypes between healthy human individuals (dated by TCRdb to 2019 to 2021). Regarding the complete study: Two women and three men aged 18 to 49 years were included in the cohort. Libraries were prepared and TCR repertoires were sequenced by different laboratories using diverse techniques, in order to increase sequencing depth and limit assay-specific biases. To estimate repertoire size and how much clonotype sharing occurs between individuals, the study deeply sequenced the blood TCR repertoires of roughly 5 healthy adults. Between about 0.94 and 8.9 billion PBMCs per donor were obtained by leukapheresis. Per donor, three plates each were used for CD4 naive and CD4 memory, two for CD8 naive, and one for CD8 memory.

Healthy HIV-negative adults with no recently reported acute infections or vaccinations were included as donors. Every donor was a Caucasian adult residing in Nashville, Tennessee, USA. Magnetic negative selection was used to enrich CD4+ T cells, after which naive cells were positively selected on CD45RA and the negative fraction became the memory subset. Blood was collected by leukapheresis, and PBMCs were isolated by Ficoll-Histopaque density gradient centrifugation and then cryopreserved in liquid nitrogen vapor phase. Analytical flow cytometry was used to check the purity and quantity of every magnetically sorted T cell population. Genomic DNA was isolated from every sorted fraction and measured by UV absorbance on a Nanodrop 2000c. Using the deep immunoSEQ assay, multiplex PCR amplified TCR CDR3 regions from genomic DNA. For each cell subset, the extracted genomic DNA was distributed evenly across all wells of several immunoSEQ 96-well plates, and each plate served as one replicate. Each replicate PCR for sorted subsets received about 200 ng genomic DNA, equal to around 32,000 T cell genomes. The purified libraries were quantified using a Qubit 3.0 fluorometer, sized with a Bioanalyzer 2100, and then quantified again using the KAPA Library Quantification kit. Each immunoSEQ 96-well plate was sequenced on its own single-read 150-cycle Illumina NextSeq 550 flow cell. The study's own analysis went as follows. Because the immunoSEQ output included only junctional sequences and no quality scores, the filtering could not be the same as the filtering used for full-length reads. Sequences were annotated with PyIR, a Python wrapper for IgBLAST v1.9, using IMGT germline references to assign V/J genes and CDR3. Reads were filtered out if the reads had weak V/J assignments (E-value above 1e-6), no CDR3, stop codons, out-of-frame junctions, or ambiguous translated residues. A V3J clonotype was defined by an identical inferred V gene, J gene, and CDR3 amino acid sequence. Percentage overlap between repertoires was calculated by dividing the number of shared unique clonotypes by the size of the smaller repertoire. Three approaches were used to assess repertoire richness: RTK rarefaction, the Chao1 estimator, and Recon v2.1 estimates of unobserved clonotypes. OLGA was used to compute generation probabilities for all TCRbeta clonotypes that the gDNA method yielded from a few donors. What TCRdb holds here is the immuneACCESS table cut down to in-frame rearrangements. Part of the clones is not present; checked against another copy, under half of the missing clones reflect an unresolved V gene, and the others are unexplained. That table supplies the V and J calls and clone size; D and trimming were determined from the DNA. Across this sample there are hundreds of thousands of clones, with 60% to 75% seen only once. 1.5% to 2% of the sample belongs to the ten largest clones.

Study-wide findings and limitations: When a few donors were compared, the shared fraction of clonotypes was around 5% for naive CD4, 3.5% to 4% for naive CD8, more than 2% for memory CD4, and 0.4% for memory CD8. Because the study included only a small number of donors, the genetic and exposure-history diversity represented was limited. Even with the large sequencing depth, rarefaction of the sorted-subset datasets indicated that sequencing was incomplete. Clonotypes shared by all four sorted-subset donors showed higher generation probabilities than non-shared clonotypes. Sampling was limited to blood, and TCR repertoires in tissue likely differ from TCR repertoires in blood. Naive subsets generally had larger estimated clonotype richness than memory subsets. Pairwise subsampling indicated that sequencing depth was expected to affect the degree of clonotype sharing among donors.

Material: memory CD4+ T cells sorted from blood. The cell subset or site label, as the study defines it: CD45RA-negative fraction. This receptor was taken from a woman aged 25-40 years in good health.

The DNA is TGTGCAAGTCGAGGGACTAGCGGGAGGCCAACACGAAAAAACATTCAGTACTTC. Its product reads: CASRGTSGRPTRKNIQYF. The chain employs TRBV12-2 and TRBJ2-4; the table gives TRBD2 as D, unverified against the DNA. TRBV12-2 is a recognized pseudogene. The CDR3 spans 18 residues, from the cysteine through the phenylalanine. Solely the CDR3 DNA is kept, with 54 bases framed from the first base.